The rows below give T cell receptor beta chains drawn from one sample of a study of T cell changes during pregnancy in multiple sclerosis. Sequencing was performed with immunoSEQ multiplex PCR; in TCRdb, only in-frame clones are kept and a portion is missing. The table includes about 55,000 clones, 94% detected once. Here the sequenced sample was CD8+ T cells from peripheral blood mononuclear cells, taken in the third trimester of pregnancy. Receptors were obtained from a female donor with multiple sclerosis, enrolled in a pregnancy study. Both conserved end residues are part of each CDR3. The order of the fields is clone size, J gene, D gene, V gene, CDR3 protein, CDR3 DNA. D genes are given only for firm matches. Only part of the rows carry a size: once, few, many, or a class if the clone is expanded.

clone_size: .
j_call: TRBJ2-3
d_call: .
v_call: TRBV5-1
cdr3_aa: CASSFPDNAQYF
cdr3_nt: TGCGCCAGCAGCTTCCCGGACAATGCGCAGTATTTT

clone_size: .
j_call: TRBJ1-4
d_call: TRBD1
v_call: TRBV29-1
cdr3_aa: CSVEDQGAATNEKLFF
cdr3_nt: TGCAGCGTTGAAGACCAGGGGGCTGCAACTAATGAAAAACTGTTTTTT

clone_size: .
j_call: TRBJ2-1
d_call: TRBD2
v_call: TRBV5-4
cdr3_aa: CASSLRTSGRAYEQFF
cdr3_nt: TGTGCCAGCAGCCTTAGGACTAGCGGGAGGGCCTATGAGCAGTTCTTC

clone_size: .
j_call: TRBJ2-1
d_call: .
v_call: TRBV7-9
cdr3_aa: CASSSLSGGTPDYEQFF
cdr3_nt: TGTGCCAGCAGCTCCCTCAGCGGCGGAACCCCTGATTATGAGCAGTTCTTC

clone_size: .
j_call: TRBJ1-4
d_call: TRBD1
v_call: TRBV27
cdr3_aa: CASRRGTAGEKLFF
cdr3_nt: TGTGCCAGCAGACGAGGGACAGCAGGTGAAAAACTGTTTTTT

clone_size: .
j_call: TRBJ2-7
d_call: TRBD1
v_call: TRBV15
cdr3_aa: CATSREQGSYYEQYF
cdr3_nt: TGTGCCACCAGCAGAGAACAGGGGAGTTATTACGAGCAGTACTTC

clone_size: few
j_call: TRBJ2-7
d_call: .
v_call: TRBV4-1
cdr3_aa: CASSLRTADYSYEQYF
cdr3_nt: TGCGCCAGCAGCCTACGGACGGCGGACTACTCCTACGAGCAGTACTTC

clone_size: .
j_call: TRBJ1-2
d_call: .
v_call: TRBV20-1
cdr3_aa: CSAPSLYGYTF
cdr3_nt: TGCAGTGCCCCGAGCCTGTATGGCTACACCTTC

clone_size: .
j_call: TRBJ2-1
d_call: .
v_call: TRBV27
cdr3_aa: CASSFGLADEQFF
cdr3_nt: TGTGCCAGCAGTTTCGGCCTGGCGGATGAGCAGTTCTTC

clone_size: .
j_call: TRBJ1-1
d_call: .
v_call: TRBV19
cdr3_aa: CASSGEFTEAFF
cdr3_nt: TGTGCCAGTAGTGGAGAATTCACTGAAGCTTTCTTT

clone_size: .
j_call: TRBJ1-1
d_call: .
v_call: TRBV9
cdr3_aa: CASSVGGGLNTEAFF
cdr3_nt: TGTGCCAGCAGCGTGGGAGGGGGGCTGAACACTGAAGCTTTCTTT

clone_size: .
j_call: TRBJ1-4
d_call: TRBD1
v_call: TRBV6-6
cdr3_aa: CASSFEQGEPGKLFF
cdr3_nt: TGTGCCAGCAGTTTTGAACAGGGGGAACCAGGAAAACTGTTTTTT

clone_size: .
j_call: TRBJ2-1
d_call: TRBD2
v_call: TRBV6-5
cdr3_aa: CASTSGGRTNNEQFF
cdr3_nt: TGTGCCAGCACCTCGGGCGGGAGGACCAACAATGAGCAGTTCTTC

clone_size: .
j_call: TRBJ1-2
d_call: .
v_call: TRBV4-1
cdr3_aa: CASSQGEAFPEAGYTF
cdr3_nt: TGCGCCAGCAGCCAAGGTGAGGCGTTCCCCGAGGCTGGCTACACCTTC

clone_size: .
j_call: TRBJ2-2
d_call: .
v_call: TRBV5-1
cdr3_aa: CASRDIAGTGELFF
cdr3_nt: TGCGCCAGCAGGGACATCGCGGGGACCGGGGAGCTGTTTTTT

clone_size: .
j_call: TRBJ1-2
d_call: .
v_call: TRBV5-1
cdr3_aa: CASSLGEGSDGYTF
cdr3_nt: TGCGCCAGCAGCTTGGGAGAGGGCTCGGATGGCTACACCTTC

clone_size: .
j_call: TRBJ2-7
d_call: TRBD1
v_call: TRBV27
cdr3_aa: CASRPSPGQGYEQYF
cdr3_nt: TGTGCCAGCAGACCAAGTCCGGGACAGGGCTACGAGCAGTACTTC

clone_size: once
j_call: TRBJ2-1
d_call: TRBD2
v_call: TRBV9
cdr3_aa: CASSASSGRGSNEQFF
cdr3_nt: TGTGCCAGCAGCGCATCCAGCGGGAGGGGGTCAAATGAGCAGTTCTTC

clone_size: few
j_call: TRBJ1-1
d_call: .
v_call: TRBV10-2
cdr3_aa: CASSESSTGFEAFF
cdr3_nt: TGCGCCAGCAGTGAGTCCTCCACAGGGTTTGAAGCTTTCTTT

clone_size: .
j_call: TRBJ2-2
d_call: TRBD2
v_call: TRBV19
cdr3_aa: CASIDTSGSYTGELFF
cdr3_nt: TGTGCCAGTATCGACACTAGCGGGAGTTACACCGGGGAGCTGTTTTTT

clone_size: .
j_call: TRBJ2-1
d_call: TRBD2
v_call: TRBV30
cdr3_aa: CAWSTSSGIHNEQFF
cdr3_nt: TGTGCCTGGAGTACATCTAGCGGGATTCACAATGAGCAGTTCTTC

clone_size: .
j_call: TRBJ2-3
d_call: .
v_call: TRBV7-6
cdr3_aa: CASSFRRDADTQYF
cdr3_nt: TGTGCCAGCAGCTTTAGGCGGGATGCGGATACGCAGTATTTT

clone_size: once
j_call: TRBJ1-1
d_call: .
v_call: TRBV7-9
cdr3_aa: CASSFGEFTEAFF
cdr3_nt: TGTGCCAGCAGCTTCGGAGAATTCACTGAAGCTTTCTTT

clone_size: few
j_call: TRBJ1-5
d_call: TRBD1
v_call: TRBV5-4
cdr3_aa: CASSPLATGTGGQPQHF
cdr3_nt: TGTGCCAGCAGCCCCTTGGCGACCGGGACAGGGGGTCAGCCCCAGCATTTT

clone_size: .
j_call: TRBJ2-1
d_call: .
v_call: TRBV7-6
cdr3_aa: CASSFTAGSLNEQFF
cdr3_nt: TGTGCCAGCAGCTTTACTGCAGGGTCGTTGAATGAGCAGTTCTTC

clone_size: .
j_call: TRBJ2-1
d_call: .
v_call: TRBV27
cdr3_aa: CASSADSYNEQFF
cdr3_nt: TGTGCCAGCAGTGCGGACAGCTACAATGAGCAGTTCTTC

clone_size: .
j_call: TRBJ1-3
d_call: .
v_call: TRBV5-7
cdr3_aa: CASSFGSWRSSGNTIYF
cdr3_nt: TGTGCCAGCAGCTTTGGGTCATGGAGGAGCTCTGGAAACACCATATATTTT

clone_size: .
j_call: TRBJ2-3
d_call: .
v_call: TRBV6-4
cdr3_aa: CASSDSREGADTQYF
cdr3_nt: TGTGCCAGCAGTGACTCGAGGGAGGGGGCAGATACGCAGTATTTT

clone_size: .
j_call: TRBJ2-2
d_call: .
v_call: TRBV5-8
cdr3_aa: CASSGPGVDTGELFF
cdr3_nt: TGTGCCAGCAGCGGGCCGGGGGTTGACACCGGGGAGCTGTTTTTT

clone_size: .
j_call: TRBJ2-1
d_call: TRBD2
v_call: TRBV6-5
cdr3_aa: CASSAGTSAYNEQFF
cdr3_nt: TGTGCCAGCAGCGCCGGGACTAGCGCCTACAATGAGCAGTTCTTC

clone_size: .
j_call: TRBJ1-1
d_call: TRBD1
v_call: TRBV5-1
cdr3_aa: CASSEGQGNTEAFF
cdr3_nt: TGCGCCAGCAGCGAAGGACAGGGGAACACTGAAGCTTTCTTT

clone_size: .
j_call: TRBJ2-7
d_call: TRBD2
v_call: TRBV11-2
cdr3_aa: CASSSLAGAGYEQYF
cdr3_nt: TGTGCCAGCAGTTCTTTAGCGGGAGCAGGGTACGAGCAGTACTTC

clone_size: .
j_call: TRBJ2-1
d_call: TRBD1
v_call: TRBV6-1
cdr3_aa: CASSDPYLGQGSTYNEQFF
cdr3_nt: TGTGCCAGCAGTGATCCTTATTTGGGACAGGGGTCCACCTACAATGAGCAGTTCTTC

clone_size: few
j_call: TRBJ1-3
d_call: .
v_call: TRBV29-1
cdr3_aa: CSVRGGRDRNTIYF
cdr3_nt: TGCAGCGTCCGCGGGGGGAGGGACAGAAACACCATATATTTT

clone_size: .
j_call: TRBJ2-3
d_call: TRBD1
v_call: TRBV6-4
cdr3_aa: CASRTGGKDTQYF
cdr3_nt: TGTGCCAGCAGGACAGGGGGAAAAGATACGCAGTATTTT

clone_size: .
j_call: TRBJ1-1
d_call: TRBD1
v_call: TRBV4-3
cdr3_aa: CASSQVGGTVNTEAFF
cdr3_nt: TGCGCCAGCAGCCAAGTAGGCGGGACAGTGAACACTGAAGCTTTCTTT

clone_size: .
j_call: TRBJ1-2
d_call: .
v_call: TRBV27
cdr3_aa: CASSLSLGLNYGYTF
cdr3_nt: TGTGCCAGCAGTTTATCGTTAGGACTCAACTATGGCTACACCTTC

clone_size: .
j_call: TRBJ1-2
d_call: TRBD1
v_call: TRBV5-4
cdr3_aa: CASSLDPGQGAVDGYTF
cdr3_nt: TGTGCCAGCAGCTTGGACCCGGGACAGGGGGCGGTCGATGGCTACACCTTC

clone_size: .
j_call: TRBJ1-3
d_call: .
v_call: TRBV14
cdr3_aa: CASSQQGWGVSGNTIYF
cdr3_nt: TGTGCCAGCAGCCAACAGGGGTGGGGCGTCTCTGGAAACACCATATATTTT

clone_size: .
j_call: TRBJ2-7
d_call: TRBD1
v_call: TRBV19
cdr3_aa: CASSTGQGHYEQYF
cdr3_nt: TGTGCCAGTAGTACCGGACAGGGGCACTACGAGCAGTACTTC

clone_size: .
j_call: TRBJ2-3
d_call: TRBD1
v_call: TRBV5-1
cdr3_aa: CASSLVGQGPDTQYF
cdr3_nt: TGCGCCAGCAGCTTGGTGGGACAGGGGCCAGATACGCAGTATTTT